The sequence of this TCR beta chain was determined in a study of PD-1 blockade in classical Hodgkin lymphoma. Brentuximab vedotin exposure varied, and every patient relapsed after autologous stem cell transplantation. Points on this clone: The antigen is undetermined.

Whole-study results and caveats: When set against healthy donors, newly diagnosed patients were reported to show lower baseline TCR diversity.

The repertoire was sequenced with immunoSEQ multiplex PCR; TCRdb's copy has only in-frame clones and lacks some. Of approximately 90,000 clones in the sample, around 90% were seen once. The receptor was isolated from a human donor with classical Hodgkin lymphoma. The sample consisted of peripheral blood mononuclear cells (PBMCs), taken before the second cycle of nivolumab.

CDR3 nucleotide sequence: TGTGCCAGCAGCACGACTAGCGGAAGCACAGATACGCAGTATTTT. This sequence encodes CASSTTSGSTDTQYF. The gene calls are TRBV5-6 and TRBJ2-3; TRBD2 aligns across 9 bases. Germline CDR1 reads SGHDT; CDR2 reads YYEEEE. The CDR3 extends over 15 amino acids. J was trimmed by 0 bases and V by 4 bases; bases with no gene match: 3.